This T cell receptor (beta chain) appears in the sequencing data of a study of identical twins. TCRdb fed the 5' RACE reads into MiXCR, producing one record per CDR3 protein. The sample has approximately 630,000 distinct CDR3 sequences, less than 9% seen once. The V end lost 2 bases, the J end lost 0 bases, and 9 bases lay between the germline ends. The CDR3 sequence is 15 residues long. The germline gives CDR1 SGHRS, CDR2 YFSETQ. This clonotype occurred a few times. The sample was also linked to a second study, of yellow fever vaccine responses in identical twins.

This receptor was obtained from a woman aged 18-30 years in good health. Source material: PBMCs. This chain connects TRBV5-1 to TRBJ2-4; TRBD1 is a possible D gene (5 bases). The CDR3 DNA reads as TGCGCCAGCAGCTTAGGGGATCTAGCCAAAAACATTCAGTACTTC. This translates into CASSLGDLAKNIQYF.